This T cell receptor (beta chain) was observed in a study of STAT5B mutations in CD4+ large granular lymphocyte leukemia. Buffy coats from healthy blood donors served as controls. Method: immunoSEQ multiplex PCR; TCRdb's copy keeps in-frame clones and lacks some. The table lists around 30,000 clones, around 70% of them singletons. This clone appeared once. With V trimmed by 4 bases and J by 4 bases, 4 bases remained unmatched. Looked up from germline, CDR1 is MDHEN and CDR2 is SYDVKM. The CDR3 has 14 amino acids. Sequenced: CD4+ T cells from blood buffy coats. V is TRBV28 and J is TRBJ2-7; 10 bases agree with TRBD1. The receptor comes from a human donor in good health. CDR3 DNA sequence: TGTGCCAGCAGTTCCCCGGGACAGGGGTACGAGCAGTACGTC. It yields the protein CASSSPGQGYEQYV.